This TCR beta chain was captured in a study of T cell changes during pregnancy in multiple sclerosis. Per the germline V gene, CDR1 is SGHTA and CDR2 is FQGNSA. This CDR3 spans 15 amino acids. The V and J ends lost 5 bases and 8 bases, in that order; junction bases with no gene match: 10. Sequenced by immunoSEQ multiplex PCR; TCRdb stores in-frame clones only, minus some. Altogether approximately 70,000 clones are present, 94% being singletons, with the ten largest covering 0.13% to 0.15%. This clonotype was obtained from a female donor with multiple sclerosis, enrolled in a pregnancy study. The input for sequencing was CD4+ T cells from peripheral blood mononuclear cells, taken after pregnancy. J is TRBJ2-1 and V is TRBV7-2; 9 positions agree with TRBD1. The CDR3 here is CASSPDRGGSYEQFF. The CDR3 DNA is TGTGCCAGCAGCCCGGACAGGGGAGGGTCATATGAGCAGTTCTTC.